This TCR beta chain was obtained from a study of patients and donors after allogeneic stem cell transplantation. This clonotype was picked up a small number of times. TCRdb ran MiXCR on the RT-PCR reads and lists one entry per CDR3 protein. Of approximately 29,000 distinct CDR3 sequences listed, about two fifths are singletons. The CDR3 runs to 16 residues. V dropped 2 bases and J dropped 1; count of bases not matched to a gene: 4. Germline V lookup: CDR1 MNHEY, CDR2 SVGEGT. The TCR comes from a human donor who was either an allogeneic HSCT recipient or a stem cell or donor lymphocyte infusion donor (not recorded which). It is not recorded whose cells these are; they may come from a transplant donor. The gene calls are TRBV6-2 or TRBV6-3 and TRBJ2-4, with TRBD1 identical over 8 bases. The sequencing input was blood, either unsorted or a sorted T cell fraction (not recorded which). The CDR3 DNA sequence: TGTGCCAGCAGTTACCAGGGGGCGGTGGCCAAAAACATTCAGTACTTC. It codes for CASSYQGAVAKNIQYF.